This T cell receptor (beta chain) was observed in a study of T cell repertoires in cytomegalovirus infection. Via MiXCR, TCRdb re-called the reads, giving one row per CDR3 protein. The sample holds hundreds of thousands of distinct CDR3 sequences; roughly 35% are singletons and the top ten take around 2.8%. CDR1 MGHRA and CDR2 YSYEKL come from the germline V gene. CDR3 length equals 16 residues. V dropped 1 base and J dropped 0 bases, with 13 bases sitting between them. The sequence derives from a human donor in good health (CMV status not recorded). Some clones in this sample may be carry-over from other donors' samples. The rearrangement links TRBV4-1 to TRBJ2-7; a possible D gene is TRBD1 (5 bases). Material for sequencing was PBMCs. The CDR3, as DNA: TGCGCCAGCAGCCAAGTGGCCCTTAGGGGCTCCTACGAGCAGTACTTC. Protein product: CASSQVALRGSYEQYF.